The entry below gives a single T cell receptor (beta chain) sequence along with its context. Its antigen is not identified. The data derive from a study of beta chain features in type 1 diabetes. Regarding the study as a whole: Naive, central memory and Treg TCRB repertoires seemed to resemble each other more closely in patients than they did in healthy donors.

The germline CDR1 and CDR2 sequences are SQVTM and ANQGSEA. J lost 5 bases, V lost 5 bases, and 8 bases had no gene match. The CDR3 length is 15 residues. It was via CD45RO/CCR7/CD25/CD127/CD95/CD27 that CD4+ naive, central memory, regulatory and stem cell-like memory cells were sorted. Populations obtained by sorting all exceeded 95% purity. Investigators reverse transcribed all isolated RNA, so they sequenced expressed TCRB transcripts. Samples of naive, central memory and regulatory T cells yielded a mean of approximately 3.7 million reads. The repertoire was sequenced with immunoSEQ multiplex PCR; TCRdb's copy has only in-frame clones and lacks some. In the table there are approximately 340,000 clones, about 16% of which are singletons.

The sample comprised naive CD4+ T cells from blood. The gene calls are TRBV29-1 and TRBJ2-1, with TRBD2 matching 11 bases. The clonotype comes from a woman aged 18-29 years in good health. CDR3 bases: TGCAGCGTTATTAAACTAGCGGGAGCGCACAATGAGCAGTTCTTC. Encoded protein: CSVIKLAGAHNEQFF.